The 5 T cell receptor beta chains below were found in one sample sequenced in a study of CD8 T cells in ankylosing spondylitis. TCRdb re-called the 5' RACE reads through MiXCR, storing one row per CDR3 protein. The sample lists roughly 180,000 distinct CDR3 sequences, 13% occurring once. The material sequenced was blood, either unsorted or a sorted T cell fraction (not recorded which). These receptors all stem from a female donor with ankylosing spondylitis or in good health (not recorded which).

This clonotype was picked up many times. The rearrangement links TRBV7-9 to TRBJ1-6; D ambiguous. From germline, CDR1 is SEHNR and CDR2 FQNEAQ (reference sequence). CDR3 length equals 13 residues. V shed 0 bases and J shed 9 bases, with 6 bases lying between them. The CDR3: CASSLAEGSPLHF. CDR3 coding DNA: TGTGCCAGCAGCTTAGCGGAAGGTTCACCCCTCCACTTT.

As regards this clonotype: A much larger clone differs by one base, so this may be a read error. Here the CDR3 reads CASSIGPVDTHYF. In nucleotides, the CDR3 is TGTGCCAGTAGTATAGGTCCCGTGGATACGCATTATTTT. The chain carries TRBV19 and TRBJ2-3; D unclear. The CDR3 totals 13 residues. Germline lookup yields CDR1 LNHDA and CDR2 SQIVND (reference sequence).

The chain employs TRBV30 and TRBJ1-2; D unclear. This CDR3 is built from 14 residues. V was trimmed by 4 bases and J by 3 bases, leaving 15 bases between them. The germline V gene has CDR1 GTSNPN and CDR2 SVGIG (reference sequence). The CDR3 sequence is CAWMSTAAYYGYTF. The CDR3 bases are TGTGCCTGGATGAGTACAGCGGCTTACTATGGCTACACCTTC.

The chain uses TRBV20-1 and TRBJ2-3; 14 nucleotides match TRBD2. Germline V gene data show CDR1 as DFQATT and CDR2 as SNEGSKA (reference sequence). The V gene end was trimmed by 0 bases and the J gene end by 1 base; junction bases not matched to a gene: 9. This CDR3 is 19 amino acids long. In DNA, the CDR3 is TGCAGTGCTAGAGATTCGGGACTAGCGGGAGTGTATGGCACAGATACGCAGTATTTT. This sequence encodes CSARDSGLAGVYGTDTQYF.

A few counts support this clonotype. The chain combines TRBV7-6 with TRBJ2-1; possibly TRBD2 for D (6 bases). The CDR3 length is 14 residues. Looked up from germline, CDR1 is SGHVS and CDR2 is FNYEAQ. Trimming shortened V by 3 bases and J by 5 bases, and 11 bases separated the two germline ends. CDR3 residues: CASSLTSGHNEQFF. The CDR3 region has the DNA TGTGCCAGCAGCTTGACCAGCGGGCACAATGAGCAGTTCTTC.